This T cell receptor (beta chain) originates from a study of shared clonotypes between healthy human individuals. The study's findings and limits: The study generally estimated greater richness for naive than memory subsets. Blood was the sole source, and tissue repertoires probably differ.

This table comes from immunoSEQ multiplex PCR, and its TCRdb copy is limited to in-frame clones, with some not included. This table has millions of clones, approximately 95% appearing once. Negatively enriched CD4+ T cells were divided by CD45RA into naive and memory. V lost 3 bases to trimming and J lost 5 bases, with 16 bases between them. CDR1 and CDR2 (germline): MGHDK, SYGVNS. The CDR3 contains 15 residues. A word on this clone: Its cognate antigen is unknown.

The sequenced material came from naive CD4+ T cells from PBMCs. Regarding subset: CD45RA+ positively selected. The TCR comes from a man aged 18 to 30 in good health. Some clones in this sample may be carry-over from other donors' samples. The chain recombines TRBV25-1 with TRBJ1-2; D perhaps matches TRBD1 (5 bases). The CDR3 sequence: CASSDSSRGDYGYTF. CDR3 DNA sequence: TGTGCCAGCAGTGACTCAAGTCGAGGGGATTATGGCTACACCTTC.